These 24 T cell receptor beta chains were sequenced from one sample in a study of T-cell reconstitution after alpha-beta-depleted transplantation in children (TCRdb year 2016). Receptors were amplified or captured by PCR. Sequencing was performed on an Illumina HiSeq 2500. To normalize quantification of the TCRbeta repertoire, the TCR libraries were built with molecular barcoding that relied on unique molecular identifiers. TCRdb reanalyzed the raw reads on its own, using fastp at Q25 for trimming and MiXCR for clone calling, and kept in-frame beta chains. Rows with a matching CDR3 protein are joined into one entry that keeps the most common DNA and genes. This sample is represented by around 680,000 distinct CDR3 sequences; roughly 17% of them were singletons. The ten biggest clones cover about 1.1% of the sample. The sample here was PBMCs from the stem cell graft donor, taken from the stem cell graft. The receptor source for this set is a human donor who donated a stem cell graft to a child with acute myeloid leukemia.

There are many counts of this clonotype. The chain recombines TRBV15 with TRBJ2-7, with a tentative D call TRBD1 (6 bases). The germline V gene encodes CDR1 LNHNV and CDR2 YYDKDF (reference sequence). V shed 4 bases and J shed 3 bases, with 10 bases lying between them. The CDR3 covers 13 residues. The CDR3 DNA reads as TGTGCCACCAGCACCGGGACACTCTACGAGCAGTACGTC. It is translated as CATSTGTLYEQYV.

This clonotype was seen at least ten times. The chain recombines TRBV20-1 with TRBJ2-7, with a tentative D call TRBD1 (5 bases). V was shortened by 4 bases and J by 2 bases, with 15 bases between the two germline ends. Germline CDR1 reads DFQATT; CDR2 reads SNEGSKA (reference sequence). The CDR3 has 14 amino acids. CDR3 in DNA: TGCAGTGCTAAGGTTGGGGCAGCCCCCTACGAGCAGTACTTC. Encoded protein: CSAKVGAAPYEQYF.

This clonotype was seen many times. The chain is built from TRBV7-8 and TRBJ2-4, with D perhaps TRBD1 or TRBD2 (5 bases each). CDR3 length equals 12 residues. Germline loops: CDR1 SGHVS, CDR2 FQNEAQ. Trimming left V 5 bases short and J 16 bases short, with 18 bases between. CDR3 residues: CASSVRDGPPYF. In DNA form, the CDR3 reads TGTGCCAGCAGCGTACGGGACGGCCCACCCTACTTC.

This clonotype came up many times. The J gene is TRBJ2-5, the V gene TRBV20-1; D remains ambiguous. The CDR3 totals 11 residues. Trimming stripped 5 bases from V and 5 bases from J, with 9 bases between. Germline V lookup: CDR1 DFQATT, CDR2 SNEGSKA (reference sequence). As DNA, the CDR3 is TGCAGTGCTCTCTTGTTTGAGACCCAGTACTTC. Translating gives CSALLFETQYF.

In its sample, this clonotype was seen many times. The chain joins TRBV4-2 to TRBJ1-1; D is undetermined. Trimming shortened V by 0 bases and J by 7 bases, and 9 bases separated the two germline ends. This CDR3 region has 13 residues. Germline CDR1 and CDR2: LGHNA and YNFKEQ. The CDR3 DNA follows: TGTGCCAGCAGCCAAGATAATGAGGTTGAAGCTTTCTTT. Translating gives CASSQDNEVEAFF.

The CDR3 DNA reads as TGTGCCAGCAGGCGGGCGGGGGGCCGAGAAGAGACCCAGTACTTC. Protein sequence: CASRRAGGREETQYF. The chain has TRBV7-2 and TRBJ2-5; 8 nucleotides match TRBD2. From germline, CDR1 is SGHTA and CDR2 FQGNSA. The CDR3 has 15 residues. The J segment lost 3 bases and the V segment lost 6 bases, leaving 9 bases of the junction unmatched.

The table lists this clonotype with a few counts. The chain joins TRBV5-1 to TRBJ2-5, with D uncertain. CDR3 length: 17 residues. The V and J ends lost 4 bases and 7 bases respectively, with 26 bases between them. The germline V gene has CDR1 SGHRS and CDR2 YFSETQ. CDR3 in amino acids: CASSPGRVREAHRTQYF. CDR3 DNA: TGCGCCAGCAGCCCGGGCCGGGTTCGTGAGGCACATAGGACCCAGTACTTC. Drawing the rest from reference TRBV5-1 and TRBJ2-5, the complete variable domain is KAGVTQTPRYLIKTRGQQVTLSCSPISGHRSVSWYQQTPGQGLQFLFEYFSETQRNKGNFPGRFSGRQFSNSRSEMNVSTLELGDSALYLCASSPGRVREAHRTQYFGPGTRLLVL.

This clonotype showed up many times. This chain links TRBV20-1 with TRBJ1-2; tentative D call: TRBD1 (5 bases). The CDR3 sequence is 13 residues long. Germline V gene sequence: CDR1 DFQATT, CDR2 SNEGSKA (reference sequence). In DNA form, the CDR3 reads TGCAGCCAAGGAGTGAGCGGGGCCTATGGCTACACCTTC. It specifies CSQGVSGAYGYTF.

CDR3: CASSYWRGARETQYF. The CDR3 coding sequence is TGTGCCAGCAGTTACTGGCGCGGGGCGAGAGAGACCCAGTACTTC. The chain combines TRBV6-2 or TRBV6-3 with TRBJ2-5; a possible D gene is TRBD2 (6 bases). CDR3 length: 15 residues. Germline V lookup: CDR1 MNHEY, CDR2 SVGEGT. Trimming took off 1 base at V and 4 bases at J, with 13 bases between the two ends.

With respect to this clonotype: It may be a read error: a sequence one base away is much more abundant. V usage is TRBV20-1 and J usage is TRBJ1-5, with TRBD1 identical over 7 bases. Germline V gene data show CDR1 as DFQATT and CDR2 as SNEGSKA (reference sequence). This CDR3 contains 13 residues. Trimming cost V 5 bases and J 5 bases; bases outside gene matches: 6. In DNA, the CDR3 is TGCAGTGCTTGGGGACAGTACGATCAGCCCCAGCATTTT. Protein: CSAWGQYDQPQHF.

V gene TRBV6-2 or TRBV6-3 combines with J gene TRBJ2-7; possibly TRBD1 or TRBD2 for D (6 bases each). This CDR3 has 12 residues. Germline CDR1 MNHEY, CDR2 SVGEGT. The V gene lost 5 bases and the J gene lost 6 bases, with 11 bases spanning the gap. The chain's CDR3 is CASSGGPPEQYV. The CDR3 region has the DNA TGTGCCAGCAGTGGGGGGCCCCCCGAGCAGTACGTC.

This clonotype was detected ten times or more. This rearrangement joins TRBV20-1 to TRBJ1-6; no clear D. Germline-derived CDR1 and CDR2 are DFQATT and SNEGSKA (reference sequence). The CDR3 totals 14 residues. Trimming left V 0 bases short and J 10 bases short, with 13 bases between. DNA for the CDR3: TGCAGTGCTAGAGATGTTGGGAGGTGGTCACCCCTCCACTTT. It specifies CSARDVGRWSPLHF.

This clonotype has a count of ten or more. This chain links TRBV29-1 with TRBJ1-1; 8 bases are shared with TRBD1. V lost 4 bases to trimming and J lost 3 bases; unmatched junction nucleotides: 13. This CDR3 contains 16 residues. Germline-derived CDR1 and CDR2 are SQVTM and ANQGSEA. The CDR3 sequence: CSVAGGGSGMDTEAFF. DNA of the CDR3: TGCAGCGTTGCAGGGGGCGGTAGTGGTATGGACACTGAAGCTTTCTTT.

The V gene is TRBV6-1, the J gene TRBJ1-5; D remains unclear. V was shortened by 8 bases and J by 7 bases, with 18 bases between the two germline ends. In germline, CDR1 is MNHNS, CDR2 SASEGT. The CDR3 consists of 14 residues. CDR3 sequence reads: CASYLDRGLQPQHF. For the CDR3, the DNA is TGTGCCAGCTATTTGGATAGAGGGTTACAGCCCCAGCATTTT.

The chain is built from TRBV7-9 and TRBJ2-7; 10 bases map to TRBD1. V shed 5 bases and J 4 bases; nucleotides not matched to a gene: 8. CDR3 size: 15 residues. Per the germline V gene, CDR1 is SEHNR and CDR2 is FQNEAQ (reference sequence). The CDR3 region is CASSPTWGQGYEQYF. The CDR3 nucleotides read TGTGCCAGCAGCCCTACTTGGGGACAGGGGTACGAGCAGTACTTC. The full variable domain, in which reference TRBV7-9 and TRBJ2-7 provide the parts outside the CDR3, is DTGVSQNPRHKITKRGQNVTFRCDPISEHNRLYWYRQTLGQGPEFLTYFQNEAQLEKSRLLSDRFSAERPKGSFSTLEIQRTEQGDSAMYLCASSPTWGQGYEQYFGPGTRLTVT.

This clonotype was detected many times. This chain uses TRBV20-1 with TRBJ2-5, with 7 bases lining up with TRBD1. The CDR3 loop spans 15 amino acids. J was trimmed by 0 bases and V by 4 bases; bases with no gene match: 8. The V gene's germline CDR1 is DFQATT and CDR2 SNEGSKA (reference sequence). The CDR3 DNA follows: TGCAGTGCTACGGAGACAGGGCCGTACCAAGAGACCCAGTACTTC. Protein sequence: CSATETGPYQETQYF.

This clonotype was counted ten times or more. This chain joins TRBV29-1 and TRBJ2-5; D not resolved. Trimming removed 3 bases from V and 4 bases from J, with 9 bases in between. The CDR3 is made up of 12 amino acids. CDR1 SQVTM and CDR2 ANQGSEA come from the germline V gene. For the CDR3, the DNA is TGCAGCGTTGAGGCGTGGGGAGAGACCCAGTACTTC. Encoded protein: CSVEAWGETQYF.

This clonotype was counted at least ten times. The chain is built from TRBV29-1 and TRBJ2-7; TRBD1 matches at 8 bases. V shed 3 bases, J shed 3 bases, and the junction held 4 bases outside the gene matches. The CDR3 is 13 residues long. Germline lookup yields CDR1 SQVTM and CDR2 ANQGSEA. The CDR3 nucleotides are TGCAGCGTTGAGCCAGGGACAGGCTACGAGCAGTACTTC. As protein: CSVEPGTGYEQYF.

In its sample, this clonotype was seen a few times. This chain links TRBV5-1 with TRBJ2-1, with TRBD1 as a possible D gene (5 bases). The CDR3 is 13 residues long. Germline CDR1 and CDR2: SGHRS and YFSETQ. Trimming shortened V by 5 bases and J by 7 bases, and 13 bases separated the two germline ends. The CDR3 nucleotides are TGCGCCAGCAGGGGGCTAGGTGGGAATGAGCAGTTCTTC. Protein product: CASRGLGGNEQFF. The full variable domain, in which reference TRBV5-1 and TRBJ2-1 provide the parts outside the CDR3, is KAGVTQTPRYLIKTRGQQVTLSCSPISGHRSVSWYQQTPGQGLQFLFEYFSETQRNKGNFPGRFSGRQFSNSRSEMNVSTLELGDSALYLCASRGLGGNEQFFGPGTRLTVL.

This clonotype occurred many times. The chain uses TRBV12-3 or TRBV12-4 and TRBJ2-4; 12 bases line up with TRBD2. The CDR3 contains 14 residues. V dropped 7 bases and J dropped 9; count of bases not matched to a gene: 7. The CDR3 here is CASTLAGGQSIQYF. The CDR3 bases are TGTGCCAGCACCCTAGCGGGGGGGCAGAGCATTCAGTACTTC.

This clonotype has at least ten counts. The J gene is TRBJ2-6, the V gene TRBV9, with 7 positions matching TRBD1. The CDR3 runs to 15 residues. Germline-derived CDR1 and CDR2 are SGDLS and YYNGEE. Losses at the gene ends were 0 bases for V and 4 bases for J; bases not matched to a gene: 1. The CDR3 nucleotides read TGTGCCAGCAGCGTAGAGGGGGCCGGGGCCAACGTCCTGACTTTC. It specifies CASSVEGAGANVLTF.

This clonotype occurred a few times. V is TRBV7-3 and J is TRBJ2-1, with 9 bases that match TRBD1. The CDR3 is made up of 15 amino acids. Germline loops: CDR1 SGHTA, CDR2 FQGTGA. The J segment lost 7 bases and the V segment lost 5 bases, leaving 9 bases of the junction unmatched. DNA of the CDR3: TGTGCCAGCAGCCCTGGCTTTGGACAGGGGAATGAGCAGTTCTTC. This sequence encodes CASSPGFGQGNEQFF.

The chain couples TRBV7-2 to TRBJ1-2; no reliable D call. Trimming took 0 bases from V and 5 from J, leaving 19 bases between them. The CDR3 consists of 17 residues. CDR1 and CDR2 from the germline V gene are SGHTA and FQGNSA. The CDR3 nucleotides read TGTGCCAGCAGCTTAGCTCTCCTAGACCTCAAGGCTTATGGCTACACCTTC. Protein product: CASSLALLDLKAYGYTF. Filled out from reference TRBV7-2 and TRBJ1-2, the complete variable domain reads GAGVSQSPSNKVTEKGKDVELRCDPISGHTALYWYRQSLGQGLEFLIYFQGNSAPDKSGLPSDRFSAERTGGSVSTLTIQRTQQEDSAVYLCASSLALLDLKAYGYTFGSGTRLTVV.

The chain employs TRBV21-1 and TRBJ1-3; the table names TRBD1, a call not compared with the DNA. TRBV21-1 is given as a pseudogene. The CDR3 has 14 amino acids. The CDR3 region is CASSKAWTINTIYF. The DNA for the CDR3 is TGTGCCAGCAGCAAAGCATGGACAATAAACACCATATATTTT.